A selection of T cell receptor beta chains follows, all from one sample in a study of shared T cell receptors in the human thymus. Sequencing was performed with immunoSEQ multiplex PCR; in TCRdb, only in-frame clones are kept and a portion is missing. The data contain 500,000 to 750,000 clones, 85% to 90% of them singletons. In addition, the sample was reused for a study of human thymus T cells.

Sequences were obtained from thymocytes. The receptors here all came from a boy under two years old with a congenital heart defect. The CDR3 runs from the conserved cysteine through the conserved F or W. A D gene is named only where the DNA matches it firmly. Where a row states a size, it is once, few, many or the class of an expanded clone; other rows omit it.

cdr3_nt	cdr3_aa	j_call	v_call	d_call	clone_size
TGTGCCAGCAGTTCTGACAGGGCGAAGACTGAAGCTTTCTTT	CASSSDRAKTEAFF	TRBJ1-1	TRBV6-1	TRBD1	NA
TGTGCCAGCTCACCGCTAGCGGGAGGAGACACCGGGGAGCTGTTTTTT	CASSPLAGGDTGELFF	TRBJ2-2	TRBV18	TRBD2	NA
TGTGCCAGCAGTGTGCGGCGGGAGGTTTGGCACGAGCAGTACTTC	CASSVRREVWHEQYF	TRBJ2-7	TRBV2	TRBD2	NA
TGTGCCAGCACCCTCGGTCGCGGGGGACTCCAGTACCAAGAGACCCAGTACTTC	CASTLGRGGLQYQETQYF	TRBJ2-5	TRBV7-2	TRBD2	once
TGTGCCAGCCTAATTTCCGGAACAGGGCCAGCTACTAATGAAAAACTGTTTTTT	CASLISGTGPATNEKLFF	TRBJ1-4	TRBV2	NA	NA
TGTGCCAGCAGCGAGACAGGGGGCGGAGGTTGTCACGAGCAGTACTTC	CASSETGGGGCHEQYF	TRBJ2-7	TRBV4-2	TRBD1	NA
TGTGCCAGCAGCTTTGGCAGGGGGACAGATACGCAGTATTTT	CASSFGRGTDTQYF	TRBJ2-3	TRBV7-6	TRBD1	NA
TGTGCCAGCAGCCCCCGGTACGATCTGAACACTGAAGCTTTCTTT	CASSPRYDLNTEAFF	TRBJ1-1	TRBV9	NA	NA
TGCGCCAGCAGCCAAGAGCCCGGCTCCTACGAGCAGTACTTC	CASSQEPGSYEQYF	TRBJ2-7	TRBV4-3	NA	few
TGTGCCAGCAGCTTAGATGTGGGACTAGCGGGAGATGATAACACCGGGGAGCTGTTTTTT	CASSLDVGLAGDDNTGELFF	TRBJ2-2	TRBV11-2	TRBD2	NA
TGCAGTGCTAGGGGCAGCATTCAGTACTTC	CSARGSIQYF	TRBJ2-4	TRBV20-1	NA	NA
TGTGCCAGCAGCTTGTCCCCCACAGGGTCGGTGCAAGAGACCCAGTACTTC	CASSLSPTGSVQETQYF	TRBJ2-5	TRBV5-6	NA	NA
TGTGCCAGCAGCTCGAGACAGGGGTTCGGGGAGCAGTACTTC	CASSSRQGFGEQYF	TRBJ2-7	TRBV7-9	TRBD1	NA
TGTGCCTGGCAAGACAGGGACTCTGGAAACACCATATATTTT	CAWQDRDSGNTIYF	TRBJ1-3	TRBV30	TRBD1	NA
TGTGCCAGCAGTGAGTTCCGGTGGGACACGCCCGGCTCCTACAATGAGCAGTTCTTC	CASSEFRWDTPGSYNEQFF	TRBJ2-1	TRBV2	NA	NA
TGTGCCAGCAGTTCCCCGGTATCGAGCACAGATACGCAGTATTTT	CASSSPVSSTDTQYF	TRBJ2-3	TRBV27	NA	NA
TGTGCCTGGAGTGGGACTAGCGGGGCCTACAATGAGCAGTTCTTC	CAWSGTSGAYNEQFF	TRBJ2-1	TRBV30	TRBD2	NA
TGTGCCAGCAGCTTGGAATACGGTCGGACAATGGAGGGGACCCAGTACTTC	CASSLEYGRTMEGTQYF	TRBJ2-5	TRBV5-4	NA	NA
TGTGCCAGCAGCGGACAGGGACTAGAGACCCAGTACTTC	CASSGQGLETQYF	TRBJ2-5	TRBV2	TRBD1	NA
TGTGCCAGTCTGCGGGACTACCAAGAGACCCAGTACTTC	CASLRDYQETQYF	TRBJ2-5	TRBV2	NA	NA
TGTGCCAGCAGAAGCGGGACAACCCTCGGGACCCAGTACTTC	CASRSGTTLGTQYF	TRBJ2-5	TRBV5-4	NA	NA
TGTGCCAGCAGTTCCCTCGGGGGGGGTGGCGGGGAGCTGTTTTTT	CASSSLGGGGGELFF	TRBJ2-2	TRBV6-5	TRBD2	NA
TGTGCCAGCTCACGCCGCCCCGAAAATACTCAGGATGAGCAGTTCTTC	CASSRRPENTQDEQFF	TRBJ2-1	TRBV18	NA	NA